The 8 T cell receptor beta chains in this list originate from one sample, sequenced in a study of blood T cell repertoires in COVID-19. Libraries were prepared by immunoSEQ multiplex PCR; TCRdb keeps only in-frame clonotypes and omits some of them. This sample has 60,000 to 80,000 clones, with 65% to 85% found just once. What was sequenced was peripheral blood. The receptor source for this set is a man aged 45-60 years with COVID-19, enrolled during active disease.

The genes are TRBV18 and TRBJ2-3; D not resolved. The CDR3 contains 12 residues. CDR1 is KGHSH and CDR2 is LQKENI in the germline V gene. Trimming took off 3 bases at V and 6 bases at J, with 7 bases between the two ends. The CDR3 protein is CASSPYVDTQYF. The CDR3 DNA reads as TGTGCCAGCTCACCCTATGTGGATACGCAGTATTTT.

The chain employs TRBV28 and TRBJ1-1; D unclear. The CDR3 sequence is 13 residues long. The ends were cut back, 5 bases at V and 2 bases at J, with 9 bases in the middle. Germline loops: CDR1 MDHEN, CDR2 SYDVKM. The CDR3 sequence is CASSPRANTEAFF. In DNA, the CDR3 is TGTGCCAGCAGTCCCCGAGCCAACACTGAAGCTTTCTTT. Full variable domain (outside the CDR3, taken from reference TRBV28 and TRBJ1-1): DVKVTQSSRYLVKRTGEKVFLECVQDMDHENMFWYRQDPGLGLRLIYFSYDVKMKEKGDIPEGYSVSREKKERFSLILESASTNQTSMYLCASSPRANTEAFFGQGTRLTVV.

The chain carries TRBV11-2 and TRBJ2-2; no reliable D call. The CDR3 spans 14 residues. Trimming removed 1 base from V and 2 bases from J, with 5 bases in between. CDR1 SGHAT and CDR2 FQNNGV come from the germline V gene. CDR3 sequence (DNA): TGTGCCAGCAGCTTAGGACATAACACCGGGGAGCTGTTTTTT. Protein: CASSLGHNTGELFF.

This clone was seen just once. The rearrangement links TRBV19 to TRBJ1-1, with 7 bases lining up with TRBD1. CDR3 length equals 15 residues. The trim removed 5 bases at V and 5 bases at J, leaving 11 bases unmatched. The germline gives CDR1 LNHDA, CDR2 SQIVND (reference sequence). The CDR3: CASSARQGGRTEAFF. The CDR3 DNA sequence: TGTGCCAGTAGTGCTAGACAGGGTGGAAGGACTGAAGCTTTCTTT.

This clone has a single count. The J gene is TRBJ2-1, the V gene TRBV7-2; D may be TRBD2 (5 bases). The CDR3 extends over 14 amino acids. Per the germline V gene, CDR1 is SGHTA and CDR2 is FQGNSA. The germline V and J ends were trimmed by 1 base and 12 bases, with 16 bases remaining between them. DNA of the CDR3: TGTGCCAGCAGCTTAGATCGAGGGCTAGTGGGGCAGTTCTTC. Protein product: CASSLDRGLVGQFF.

This clone was observed a single time. This chain links TRBV6-5 with TRBJ1-5; D not certain. There are 13 residues in the CDR3. V shed 6 bases and J shed 3 bases, with 9 bases lying between them. Germline CDR1 is MNHEY and CDR2 is SVGAGI. CDR3 protein: CASSEGYNQPQHF. In DNA form, the CDR3 reads TGTGCCAGCAGCGAGGGTTACAATCAGCCCCAGCATTTT.

This clone was counted a single time. The genes are TRBV4-1 and TRBJ2-1, with TRBD2 matching 8 bases. The CDR3 contains 14 residues. CDR1 is MGHRA, CDR2 YSYEKL, per germline. Losses at the gene ends were 1 base for V and 5 bases for J; bases not matched to a gene: 1. The chain's CDR3 is CASSQGLANNEQFF. Written as DNA, the CDR3 is TGCGCCAGCAGCCAAGGACTAGCGAACAATGAGCAGTTCTTC.

The chain is built from TRBV6-2 or TRBV6-3 and TRBJ2-7; D possibly corresponds to TRBD2 (6 bases). The CDR3 extends over 16 amino acids. Trimming removed 0 bases at V and 0 bases at J, with 12 bases between. Germline loops: CDR1 MNHEY, CDR2 SVGEGT. This CDR3 reads CASSYSGGMGSYEQYF. The DNA for the CDR3 is TGTGCCAGCAGTTACTCGGGGGGAATGGGCTCCTACGAGCAGTACTTC.